What follows are 14 T cell receptor beta chains derived from one specimen sequenced in a study of blood T cell repertoires in COVID-19 (dated by TCRdb to 2019 to 2021). The library came from the immunoSEQ multiplex PCR assay. In TCRdb, the immuneACCESS table is reduced to in-frame sequences with V and J assigned. These tables do not hold every clone; where another copy was compared, an unresolved V gene accounts for under half, and the others remain unexplained. The sample table holds about 37,000 clones, of which roughly 80% were seen once. Of the sample, about 3% falls within the top ten clones. Sequenced input: peripheral blood. The source is a man between 65 and 80 years old with COVID-19, enrolled during active disease.

The chain combines TRBV2 with TRBJ2-1; 13 nucleotides agree with TRBD2. Germline trimming cut 3 bases from V and 10 bases from J; bases unmatched to any gene: 9. Germline CDR1 reads SNHLY; CDR2 reads FYNNEI. This CDR3 contains 16 residues. This chain's CDR3 is CASSDGTSGKQGEQFF. The CDR3 DNA reads as TGTGCCAGCAGTGACGGGACTAGCGGGAAACAAGGGGAGCAGTTCTTC.

V gene TRBV30 combines with J gene TRBJ1-1, with 12 bases fitting TRBD1. The CDR3 length is 15 residues. Germline values: CDR1 GTSNPN, CDR2 SVGIG (reference sequence). The V gene end was trimmed by 2 bases and the J gene end by 4 bases; junction bases not matched to a gene: 5. In DNA, the CDR3 is TGTGCCTGGAGTCCGGGACAGGGGGCAGCCACTGAAGCTTTCTTT. Its protein is CAWSPGQGAATEAFF.

The CDR3 bases are TGCGCCAGCAGCCAAAGGACTGCGGGCGGGGGACTCCTGAACAATGAGCAGTTCTTC. It yields the protein CASSQRTAGGGLLNNEQFF. The rearrangement links TRBV4-3 to TRBJ2-1, with 7 bases matching TRBD2. The CDR3 extends over 19 amino acids. The ends lost 2 bases at V and 5 bases at J; junction bases unmatched: 18. Germline CDR1 LGHNA, CDR2 YSLEER.

The chain is built from TRBV28 and TRBJ1-1; D uncertain. The V gene lost 2 bases and the J gene lost 6 bases, with 13 bases spanning the gap. This CDR3 comprises 14 residues. Looked up from germline, CDR1 is MDHEN and CDR2 is SYDVKM. Here the CDR3 reads CASSLEYVVPEAFF. The CDR3 DNA reads as TGTGCCAGCAGTTTAGAGTATGTAGTTCCTGAAGCTTTCTTT. The full variable domain, rest sourced from reference TRBV28 and TRBJ1-1, is DVKVTQSSRYLVKRTGEKVFLECVQDMDHENMFWYRQDPGLGLRLIYFSYDVKMKEKGDIPEGYSVSREKKERFSLILESASTNQTSMYLCASSLEYVVPEAFFGQGTRLTVV.

The V and J genes are TRBV20-1 and TRBJ1-4, with a weak D call TRBD1 (6 bases). The CDR3 spans 13 residues. In germline, CDR1 is DFQATT, CDR2 SNEGSKA (reference sequence). Trimming took off 3 bases at V and 5 bases at J, with 10 bases between the two ends. The CDR3 DNA sequence: TGCAGTGCTAGTATTGGACAGAATGAAAAACTGTTTTTT. Translation: CSASIGQNEKLFF.

J is TRBJ2-2 and V is TRBV28, with 8 bases lining up with TRBD2. The CDR3 contains 16 residues. Germline trimming cut 7 bases from V and 5 bases from J; bases unmatched to any gene: 12. Germline values: CDR1 MDHEN, CDR2 SYDVKM. CDR3 residues: CASKVREGRRTGELFF. CDR3 bases: TGTGCCAGCAAGGTACGGGAGGGCCGTAGGACCGGGGAGCTGTTTTTT.

This CDR3 is CASSPWTGVGNEQFF. The CDR3 region has the DNA TGTGCCAGCAGTCCGTGGACAGGGGTGGGCAATGAGCAGTTCTTC. The chain recombines TRBV27 with TRBJ2-1; 9 positions agree with TRBD1. V gave up 5 bases and J gave up 6 bases; unmatched junction bases: 8. Germline V gene data show CDR1 as MNHEY and CDR2 as SMNVEV (reference sequence). The CDR3 runs to 15 residues.

The rearrangement uses TRBV9 and TRBJ2-1; a weak D match, TRBD2 (6 bases). V lost 6 bases and J lost 2, with 12 bases in between. The germline V gene has CDR1 SGDLS and CDR2 YYNGEE. This CDR3 region has 14 residues. CDR3 bases: TGTGCCAGCACGGGCTCGGGGGCCTACAATGAGCAGTTCTTC. It translates to CASTGSGAYNEQFF.

The rearrangement uses TRBV27 and TRBJ2-5; 10 bases line up with TRBD2. Germline CDR1 MNHEY, CDR2 SMNVEV (reference sequence). Unmatched junction bases numbered 3, after V lost 4 bases and J lost 4 bases. The CDR3 runs 14 residues. CDR3 amino acids: CASSSASGRETQYF. In DNA, the CDR3 is TGTGCCAGCAGTTCGGCTAGCGGGAGAGAGACCCAGTACTTC.

This chain connects TRBV6-5 to TRBJ2-7; 10 bases map to TRBD1. After removal of 4 bases from V and 5 bases from J, the junction contained 8 bases not matched to a gene. The length of the CDR3 is 15 residues. CDR1 is MNHEY and CDR2 is SVGAGI in the germline V gene. The CDR3 here is CASSSPTGGWDEQYF. For the CDR3, the DNA is TGTGCCAGCAGTTCCCCGACAGGGGGCTGGGACGAGCAGTACTTC.

The chain couples TRBV28 to TRBJ2-1, with D possibly TRBD2 on 6 matching bases. With 3 bases removed from V and 5 bases from J, the gap between germline ends came to 8 bases. Germline assignment: CDR1 MDHEN and CDR2 SYDVKM. This CDR3 has 13 amino acids. The CDR3 region has the DNA TGTGCCAGCAGTTTTCCGGGAGACAATGAGCAGTTCTTC. Amino acids: CASSFPGDNEQFF.

The rearrangement joins TRBV28 to TRBJ2-1, with 9 bases aligning to TRBD2. V shed 6 bases and J 13 bases; nucleotides not matched to a gene: 7. From germline, CDR1 is MDHEN and CDR2 SYDVKM. This CDR3 has 12 residues. This CDR3 reads CASRPSGESQFF. The CDR3 region has the DNA TGTGCCAGCAGGCCTAGCGGGGAGTCACAGTTCTTC.

V usage is TRBV6-5 and J usage is TRBJ1-5, with D possibly TRBD1 on 6 matching bases. This CDR3 region has 13 residues. Trimming removed 6 bases from V and 2 bases from J, with 8 bases in between. Per the germline V gene, CDR1 is MNHEY and CDR2 is SVGAGI. Here the CDR3 reads CASRRTGNQPQHF. Here the CDR3 DNA reads TGTGCCAGCAGACGGACAGGCAATCAGCCCCAGCATTTT.

V is TRBV20-1 and J is TRBJ1-2, with D unresolved. The CDR3 runs to 11 residues. Trimming cost V 0 bases and J 7 bases, with 6 bases left between them. Germline V lookup: CDR1 DFQATT, CDR2 SNEGSKA (reference sequence). CDR3 protein: CSARDRLGYTF. The CDR3 nucleotides read TGCAGTGCTAGAGATCGACTTGGCTACACCTTC.